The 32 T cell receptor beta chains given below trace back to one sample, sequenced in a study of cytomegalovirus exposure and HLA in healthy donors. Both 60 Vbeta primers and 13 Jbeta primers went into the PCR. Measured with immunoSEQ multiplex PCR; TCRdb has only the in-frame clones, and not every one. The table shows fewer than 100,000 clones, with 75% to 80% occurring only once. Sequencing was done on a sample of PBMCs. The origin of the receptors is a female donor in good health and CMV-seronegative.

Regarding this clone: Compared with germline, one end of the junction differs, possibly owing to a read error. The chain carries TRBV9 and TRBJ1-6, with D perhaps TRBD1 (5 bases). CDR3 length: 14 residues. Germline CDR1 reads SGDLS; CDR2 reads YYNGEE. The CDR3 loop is CASSVANGQGSLDF. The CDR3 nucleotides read TGTGCCAGCAGCGTTGCGAACGGGCAGGGATCCCTCGACTTT.

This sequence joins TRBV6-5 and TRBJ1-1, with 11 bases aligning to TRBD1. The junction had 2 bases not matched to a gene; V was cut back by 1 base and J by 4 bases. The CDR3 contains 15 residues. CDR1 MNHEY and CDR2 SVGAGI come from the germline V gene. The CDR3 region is CASSYWDRGATEAFF. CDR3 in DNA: TGTGCCAGCAGTTACTGGGACAGGGGGGCCACTGAAGCTTTCTTT.

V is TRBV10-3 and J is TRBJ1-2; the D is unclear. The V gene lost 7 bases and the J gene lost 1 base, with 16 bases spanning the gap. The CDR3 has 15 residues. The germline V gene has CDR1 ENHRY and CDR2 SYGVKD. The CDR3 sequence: CAITQGGRFNYGYTF. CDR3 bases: TGTGCCATCACCCAAGGAGGGCGTTTTAACTATGGCTACACCTTC.

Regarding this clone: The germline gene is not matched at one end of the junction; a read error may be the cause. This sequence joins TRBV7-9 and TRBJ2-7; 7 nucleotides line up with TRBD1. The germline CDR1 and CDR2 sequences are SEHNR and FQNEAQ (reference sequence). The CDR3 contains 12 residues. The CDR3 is CSSSRTGDEQYF. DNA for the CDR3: TGTTCCAGCAGCAGAACAGGGGACGAGCAGTACTTC. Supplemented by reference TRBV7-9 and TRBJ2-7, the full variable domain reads DTGVSQNPRHKITKRGQNVTFRCDPISEHNRLYWYRQTLGQGPEFLTYFQNEAQLEKSRLLSDRFSAERPKGSFSTLEIQRTEQGDSAMYLCSSSRTGDEQYFGPGTRLTVT.

CDR3 DNA sequence: TGCGCCAGCAGCTTACAAGATAACTATGGCTACACCTTC. Amino acid sequence: CASSLQDNYGYTF. The chain employs TRBV5-1 and TRBJ1-2; D is uncertain. The ends were cut back, 2 bases at V and 1 base at J, with 6 bases in the middle. The CDR3 sequence is 13 residues long. Germline V lookup: CDR1 SGHRS, CDR2 YFSETQ. The variable domain in full, with the rest retrieved from reference TRBV5-1 and TRBJ1-2, is KAGVTQTPRYLIKTRGQQVTLSCSPISGHRSVSWYQQTPGQGLQFLFEYFSETQRNKGNFPGRFSGRQFSNSRSEMNVSTLELGDSALYLCASSLQDNYGYTFGSGTRLTVV.

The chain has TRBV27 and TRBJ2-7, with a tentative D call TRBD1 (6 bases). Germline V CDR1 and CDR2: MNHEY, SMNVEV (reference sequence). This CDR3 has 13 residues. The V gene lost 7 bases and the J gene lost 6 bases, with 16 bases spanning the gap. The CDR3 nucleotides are TGTGCCAGCATACGGGCAGGGGATAGCGAGCAGTACTTC. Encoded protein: CASIRAGDSEQYF.

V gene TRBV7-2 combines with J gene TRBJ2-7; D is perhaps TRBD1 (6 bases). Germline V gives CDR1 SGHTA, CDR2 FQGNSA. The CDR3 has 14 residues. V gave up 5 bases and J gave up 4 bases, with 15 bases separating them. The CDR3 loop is CASSRRGGEYEQYF. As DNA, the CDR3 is TGTGCCAGCAGCCGCAGGGGCGGAGAGTACGAGCAGTACTTC.

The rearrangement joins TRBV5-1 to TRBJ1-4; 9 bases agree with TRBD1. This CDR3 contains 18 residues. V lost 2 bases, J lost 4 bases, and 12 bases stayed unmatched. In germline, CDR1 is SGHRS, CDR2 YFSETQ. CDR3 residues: CASSLGAGTGRVNEKLFF. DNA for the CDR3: TGCGCCAGCAGCTTAGGCGCGGGGACAGGGCGAGTTAATGAAAAACTGTTTTTT.

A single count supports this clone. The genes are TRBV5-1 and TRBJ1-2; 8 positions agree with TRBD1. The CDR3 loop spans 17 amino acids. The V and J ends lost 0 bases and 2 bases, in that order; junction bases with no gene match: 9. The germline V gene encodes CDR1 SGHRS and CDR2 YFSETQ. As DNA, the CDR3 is TGCGCCAGCAGCTTGGAAGGACAGGGCTATTCCAACTATGGCTACACCTTC. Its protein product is CASSLEGQGYSNYGYTF.

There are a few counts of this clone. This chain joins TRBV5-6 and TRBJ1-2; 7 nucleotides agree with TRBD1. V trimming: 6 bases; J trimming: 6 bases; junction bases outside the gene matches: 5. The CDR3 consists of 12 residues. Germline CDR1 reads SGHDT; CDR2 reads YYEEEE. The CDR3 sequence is CASTRTGDGYTF. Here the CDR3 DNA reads TGTGCCAGCACTAGGACAGGAGATGGCTACACCTTC. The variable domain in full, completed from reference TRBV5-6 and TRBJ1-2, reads DAGVTQSPTHLIKTRGQQVTLRCSPKSGHDTVSWYQQALGQGPQFIFQYYEEEERQRGNFPDRFSGHQFPNYSSELNVNALLLGDSALYLCASTRTGDGYTFGSGTRLTVV.

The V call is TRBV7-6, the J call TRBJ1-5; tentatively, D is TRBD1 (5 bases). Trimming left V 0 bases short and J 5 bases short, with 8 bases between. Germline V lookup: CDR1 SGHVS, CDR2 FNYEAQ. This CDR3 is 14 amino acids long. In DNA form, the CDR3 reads TGTGCCAGCAGCTTAGCTCTAGGGGATCAGCCCCAGCATTTT. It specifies CASSLALGDQPQHF.

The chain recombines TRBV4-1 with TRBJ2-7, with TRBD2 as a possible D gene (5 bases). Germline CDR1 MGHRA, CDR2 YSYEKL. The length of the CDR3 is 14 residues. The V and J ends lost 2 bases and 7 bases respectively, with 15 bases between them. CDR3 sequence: CASSQNTGLKEQYF. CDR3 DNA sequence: TGCGCCAGCAGCCAAAACACGGGATTGAAAGAGCAGTACTTC.

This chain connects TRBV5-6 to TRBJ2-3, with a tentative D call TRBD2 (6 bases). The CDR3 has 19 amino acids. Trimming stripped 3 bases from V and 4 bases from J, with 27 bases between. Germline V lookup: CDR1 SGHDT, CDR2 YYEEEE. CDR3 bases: TGTGCCAGCAGCTCGTCAAGACTTCTTCCGGGAGAGAGGGCAGATACGCAGTATTTT. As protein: CASSSSRLLPGERADTQYF.

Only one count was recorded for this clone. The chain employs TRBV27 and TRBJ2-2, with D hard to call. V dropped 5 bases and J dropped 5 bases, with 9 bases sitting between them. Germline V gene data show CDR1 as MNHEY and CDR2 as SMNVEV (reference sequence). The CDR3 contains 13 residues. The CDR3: CASSPFNTGELFF. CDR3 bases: TGTGCCAGCAGTCCCTTTAATACCGGGGAGCTGTTTTTT.

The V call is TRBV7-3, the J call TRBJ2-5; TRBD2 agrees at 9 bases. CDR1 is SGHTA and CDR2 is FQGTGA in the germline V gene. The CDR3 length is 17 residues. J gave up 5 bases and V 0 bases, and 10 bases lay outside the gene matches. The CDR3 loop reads CASSLTGLAGSGETQYF. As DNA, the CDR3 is TGTGCCAGCAGCTTAACGGGTCTAGCGGGGTCGGGGGAGACCCAGTACTTC.

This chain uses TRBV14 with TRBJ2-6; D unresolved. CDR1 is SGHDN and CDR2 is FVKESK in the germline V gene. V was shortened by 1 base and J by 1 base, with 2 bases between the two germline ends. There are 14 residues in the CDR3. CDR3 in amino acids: CASSQASGANVLTF. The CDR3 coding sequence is TGTGCCAGCAGCCAAGCATCTGGGGCCAACGTCCTGACTTTC.

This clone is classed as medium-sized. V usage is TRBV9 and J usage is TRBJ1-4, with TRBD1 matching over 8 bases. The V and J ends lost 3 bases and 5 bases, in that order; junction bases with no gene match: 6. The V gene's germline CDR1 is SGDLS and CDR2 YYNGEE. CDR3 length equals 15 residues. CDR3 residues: CASSGGQGGNEKLFF. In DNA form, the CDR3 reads TGTGCCAGCAGCGGAGGACAGGGCGGGAATGAAAAACTGTTTTTT. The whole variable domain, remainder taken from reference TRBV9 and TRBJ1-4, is DSGVTQTPKHLITATGQRVTLRCSPRSGDLSVYWYQQSLDQGLQFLIQYYNGEERAKGNILERFSAQQFPDLHSELNLSSLELGDSALYFCASSGGQGGNEKLFFGSGTQLSVL.

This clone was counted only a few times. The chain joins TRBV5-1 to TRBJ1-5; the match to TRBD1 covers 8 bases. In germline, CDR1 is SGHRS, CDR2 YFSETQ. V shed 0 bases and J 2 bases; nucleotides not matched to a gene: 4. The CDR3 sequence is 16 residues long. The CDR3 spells CASSLGPTGGNQPQHF. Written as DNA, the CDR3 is TGCGCCAGCAGCTTGGGACCGACAGGGGGCAATCAGCCCCAGCATTTT. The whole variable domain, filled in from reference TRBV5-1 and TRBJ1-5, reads KAGVTQTPRYLIKTRGQQVTLSCSPISGHRSVSWYQQTPGQGLQFLFEYFSETQRNKGNFPGRFSGRQFSNSRSEMNVSTLELGDSALYLCASSLGPTGGNQPQHFGDGTRLSIL.

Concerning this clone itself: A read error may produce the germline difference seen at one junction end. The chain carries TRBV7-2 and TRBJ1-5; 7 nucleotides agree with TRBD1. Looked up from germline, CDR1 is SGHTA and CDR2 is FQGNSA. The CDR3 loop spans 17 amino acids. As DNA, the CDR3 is TGTGTCAGCAGCTTACGGTCAGGGGGTGAAGGCAATCAGCCCCAGCATTTT. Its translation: CVSSLRSGGEGNQPQHF.

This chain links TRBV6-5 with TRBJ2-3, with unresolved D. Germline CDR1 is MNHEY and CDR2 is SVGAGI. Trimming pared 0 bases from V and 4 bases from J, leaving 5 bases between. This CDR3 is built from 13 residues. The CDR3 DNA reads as TGTGCCAGCAGTTACTCGGAGTCAGATACGCAGTATTTT. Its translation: CASSYSESDTQYF.

This chain's CDR3 is CASSLYGDSYEQYF. The CDR3 DNA reads TGTGCCAGCAGTCTTTACGGGGATTCGTACGAGCAGTACTTC. The chain employs TRBV27 and TRBJ2-7; D is possibly TRBD2 (5 bases). From germline, CDR1 is MNHEY and CDR2 SMNVEV (reference sequence). V lost 5 bases and J lost 4, with 15 bases in between. CDR3 length: 14 amino acids.

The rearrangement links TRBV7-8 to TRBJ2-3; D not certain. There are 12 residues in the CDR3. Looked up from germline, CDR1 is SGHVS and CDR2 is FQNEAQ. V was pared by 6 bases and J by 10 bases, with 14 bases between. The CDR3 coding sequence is TGTGCCAGCAGTCCCGAGGCGGCAGCGCAGTATTTT. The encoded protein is CASSPEAAAQYF. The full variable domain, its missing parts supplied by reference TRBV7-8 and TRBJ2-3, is GAGVSQSPRYKVAKRGQDVALRCDPISGHVSLFWYQQALGQGPEFLTYFQNEAQLDKSGLPSDRFFAERPEGSVSTLKIQRTQQEDSAVYLCASSPEAAAQYFGPGTRLTVL.

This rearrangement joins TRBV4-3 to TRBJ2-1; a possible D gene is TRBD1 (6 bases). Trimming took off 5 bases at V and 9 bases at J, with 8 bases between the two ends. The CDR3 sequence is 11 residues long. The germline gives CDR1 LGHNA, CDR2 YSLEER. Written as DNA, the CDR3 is TGCGCCAGCAGCGCCAGGGGTGAGCAGTTCTTC. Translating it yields CASSARGEQFF.

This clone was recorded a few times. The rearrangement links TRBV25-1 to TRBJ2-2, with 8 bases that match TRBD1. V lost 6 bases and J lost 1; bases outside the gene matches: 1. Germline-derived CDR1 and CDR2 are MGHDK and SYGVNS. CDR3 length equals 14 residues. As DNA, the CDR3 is TGTGCCAGCAGAGGACAGGGGAACACCGGGGAGCTGTTTTTT. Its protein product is CASRGQGNTGELFF.

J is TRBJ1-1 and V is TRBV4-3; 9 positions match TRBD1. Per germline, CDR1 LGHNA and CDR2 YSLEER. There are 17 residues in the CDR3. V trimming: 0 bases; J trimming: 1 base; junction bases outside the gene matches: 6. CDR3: CASSQDVGTGKNTEAFF. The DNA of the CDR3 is TGCGCCAGCAGCCAAGATGTCGGGACAGGGAAGAACACTGAAGCTTTCTTT.

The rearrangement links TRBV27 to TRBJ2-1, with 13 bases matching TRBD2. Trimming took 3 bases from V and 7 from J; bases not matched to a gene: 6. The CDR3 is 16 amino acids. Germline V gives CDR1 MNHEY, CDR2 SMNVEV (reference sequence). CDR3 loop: CASSFPTSGRVNEQFF. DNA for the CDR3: TGTGCCAGCAGTTTCCCCACTAGCGGGAGGGTTAATGAGCAGTTCTTC.

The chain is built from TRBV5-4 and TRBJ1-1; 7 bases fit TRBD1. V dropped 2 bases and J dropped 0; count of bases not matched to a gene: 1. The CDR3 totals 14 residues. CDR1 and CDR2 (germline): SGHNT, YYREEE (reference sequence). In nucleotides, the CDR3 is TGTGCCAGCAGCTTAGGGGGCCTGAACACTGAAGCTTTCTTT. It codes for CASSLGGLNTEAFF.

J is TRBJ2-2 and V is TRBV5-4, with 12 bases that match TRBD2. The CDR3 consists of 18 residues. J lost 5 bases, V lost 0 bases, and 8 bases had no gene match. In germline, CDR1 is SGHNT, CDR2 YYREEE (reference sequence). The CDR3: CASSLGGATSGRTGELFF. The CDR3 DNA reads TGTGCCAGCAGCTTGGGAGGGGCGACTAGCGGGAGAACCGGGGAGCTGTTTTTT.

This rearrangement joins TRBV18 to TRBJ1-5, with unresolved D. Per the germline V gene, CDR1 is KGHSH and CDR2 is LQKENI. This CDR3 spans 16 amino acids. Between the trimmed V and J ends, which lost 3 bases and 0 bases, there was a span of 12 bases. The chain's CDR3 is CASSPPGSNSNQPQHF. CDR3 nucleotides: TGTGCCAGCTCACCCCCCGGGAGTAATAGCAATCAGCCCCAGCATTTT.

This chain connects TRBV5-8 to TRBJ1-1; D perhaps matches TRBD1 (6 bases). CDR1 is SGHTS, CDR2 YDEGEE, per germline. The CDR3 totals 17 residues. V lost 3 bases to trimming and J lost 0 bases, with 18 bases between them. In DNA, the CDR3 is TGTGCCAGCAGCTGGGGTATTTACAGGGTTATGAACACTGAAGCTTTCTTT. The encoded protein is CASSWGIYRVMNTEAFF.

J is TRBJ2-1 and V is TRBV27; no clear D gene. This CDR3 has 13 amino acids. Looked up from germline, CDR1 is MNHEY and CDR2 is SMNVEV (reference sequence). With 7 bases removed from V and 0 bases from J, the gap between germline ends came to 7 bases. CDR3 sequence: CASTPSSYNEQFF. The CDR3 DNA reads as TGTGCCAGCACCCCCTCCTCCTACAATGAGCAGTTCTTC.

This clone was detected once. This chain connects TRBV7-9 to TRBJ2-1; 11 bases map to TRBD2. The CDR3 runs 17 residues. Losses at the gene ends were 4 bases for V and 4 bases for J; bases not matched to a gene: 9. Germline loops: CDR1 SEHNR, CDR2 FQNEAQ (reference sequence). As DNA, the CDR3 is TGTGCCAGCAGCTCCTCCCGACTAGCGGGGATTTACAATGAGCAGTTCTTC. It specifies CASSSSRLAGIYNEQFF.